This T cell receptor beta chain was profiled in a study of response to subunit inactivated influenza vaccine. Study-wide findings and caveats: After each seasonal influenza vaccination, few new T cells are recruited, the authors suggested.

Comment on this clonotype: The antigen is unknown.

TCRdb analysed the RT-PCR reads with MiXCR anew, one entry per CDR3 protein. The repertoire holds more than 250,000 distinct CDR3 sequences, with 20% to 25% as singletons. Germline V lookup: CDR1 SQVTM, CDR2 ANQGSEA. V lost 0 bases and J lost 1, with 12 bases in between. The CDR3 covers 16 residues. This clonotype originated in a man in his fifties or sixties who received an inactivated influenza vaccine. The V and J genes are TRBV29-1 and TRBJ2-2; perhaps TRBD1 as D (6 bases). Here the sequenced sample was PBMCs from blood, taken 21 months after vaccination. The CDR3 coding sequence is TGCAGCGTTGAAGAAAGGCGCAGGGGGAACACCGGGGAGCTGTTTTTT. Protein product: CSVEERRRGNTGELFF.